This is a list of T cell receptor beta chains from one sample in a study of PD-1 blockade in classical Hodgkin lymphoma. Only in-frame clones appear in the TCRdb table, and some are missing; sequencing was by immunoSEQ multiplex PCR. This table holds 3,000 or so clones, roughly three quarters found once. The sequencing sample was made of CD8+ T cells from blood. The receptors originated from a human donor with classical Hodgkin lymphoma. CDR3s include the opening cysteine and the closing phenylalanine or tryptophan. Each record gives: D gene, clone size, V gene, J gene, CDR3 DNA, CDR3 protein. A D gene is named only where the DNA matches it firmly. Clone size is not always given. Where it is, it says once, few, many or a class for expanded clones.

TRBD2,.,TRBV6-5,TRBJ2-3,TGTGCCAGCAGTTATGTGGCGGGAGGGATAGATACGCAGTATTTT,CASSYVAGGIDTQYF
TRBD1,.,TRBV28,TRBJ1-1,TGTGCCAGCTTATCCTTCCGGACAGGGGGCTTGAACACTGAAGCTTTCTTT,CASLSFRTGGLNTEAFF
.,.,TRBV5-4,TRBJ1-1,TGTGCCAGCAGCCCGGCAGCCGGGGATGAAGCTTTCTTT,CASSPAAGDEAFF
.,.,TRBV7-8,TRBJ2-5,TGTGCCAGCAGTTCGCAAGAGACCCAGTACTTC,CASSSQETQYF
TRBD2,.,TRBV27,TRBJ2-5,TGTGCCAGCAGTTTTGGGACTAGCGTGGCTGAGCAGTACTTC,CASSFGTSVAEQYF
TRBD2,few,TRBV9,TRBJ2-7,TGTGCCAGCAGCGTAGCGGGGGAGGGATACGAGCAGTACTTC,CASSVAGEGYEQYF
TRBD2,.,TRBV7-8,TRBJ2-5,TGTGCCAGCAGCTTGGGGGGTCCTCTAGCGGGAGTACAAGAGACCCAGTACTTC,CASSLGGPLAGVQETQYF
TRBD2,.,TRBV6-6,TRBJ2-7,TGTGCCAGCTCCACGACTAGCGCTTCCTACGAGCAGTACTTC,CASSTTSASYEQYF
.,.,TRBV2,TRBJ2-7,TGTGCCAGCAGTGACCCGGGAAGCTCCTACGAGCAGTACTTC,CASSDPGSSYEQYF
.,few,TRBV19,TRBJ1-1,TGTGCCAGTAGTATAGTCGGTCAGCCTGGGACTGAAGCTTTCTTT,CASSIVGQPGTEAFF
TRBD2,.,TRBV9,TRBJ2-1,TGTGCCAGCAGCGTAGAGGGACTAAGCTACAATGAGCAGTTCTTC,CASSVEGLSYNEQFF
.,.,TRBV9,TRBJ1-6,TGTGCCAGCAGCGTAGAGGGCCCACCCCTCCACTTT,CASSVEGPPLHF
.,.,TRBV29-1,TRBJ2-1,TGCAGCGCCTACCGGGCGGGAACCTACAATGAGCAGTTCTTC,CSAYRAGTYNEQFF
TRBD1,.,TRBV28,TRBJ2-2,TGTGCCAGCAGTTCAGGACAGGGCGCCCCTTTGGGCACCGGGGAGCTGTTTTTT,CASSSGQGAPLGTGELFF
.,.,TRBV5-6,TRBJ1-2,TGTGCCAGCAGCTTAGGGCCCGGACAGTCCGGCTACACCTTC,CASSLGPGQSGYTF
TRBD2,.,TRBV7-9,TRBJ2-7,TGTGCCAGCAGCTTAGCGACTAGCGGGGCTGGCGAGCAGTACTTC,CASSLATSGAGEQYF
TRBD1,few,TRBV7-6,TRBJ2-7,TGTGCCAGCAGCTTGGGGACAGGGCCCGAGCAGTACTTC,CASSLGTGPEQYF
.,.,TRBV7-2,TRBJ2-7,TGTGCCAGCAGCTTCGGCTCCTACGAGCAGTACTTC,CASSFGSYEQYF
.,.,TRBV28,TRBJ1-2,TGTGCCAGCAGCCTAGGGAGTATGAGAACTGATGGCTACACCTTC,CASSLGSMRTDGYTF
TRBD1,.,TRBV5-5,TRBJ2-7,TGTGCCAGCAGCTGGACAGGTTACGAGCAGTACTTC,CASSWTGYEQYF
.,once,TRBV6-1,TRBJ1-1,TGTGCCAGCAGTGAAGCCAGGAACACTGAAGCTTTCTTT,CASSEARNTEAFF
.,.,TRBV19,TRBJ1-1,TGTGCCAGTAGTATAAGGGATGGGTACACTGAAGCTTTCTTT,CASSIRDGYTEAFF
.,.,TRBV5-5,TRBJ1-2,TGTGCCAGCAGCTGGGGGGCCCAAGGGTATGGCTACACCTTC,CASSWGAQGYGYTF
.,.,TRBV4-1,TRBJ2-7,TGCGCCAGCAGCGGGGACCCCCTCTACGAGCAGTACTTC,CASSGDPLYEQYF
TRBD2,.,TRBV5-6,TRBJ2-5,TGTGCCAGCAGCTTATTACTAGCGGGACAAGAGACCCAGTACTTC,CASSLLLAGQETQYF
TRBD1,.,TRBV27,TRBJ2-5,TGTGCCAGCAGCGGACAGGGAGGAGAGACCCAGTACTTC,CASSGQGGETQYF
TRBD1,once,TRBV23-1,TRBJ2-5,TGCGCCAGCAGTCAATCGATTACGGACAGGGGACCAGACGGGGCCGAGACCCAGTACTTC,CASSQSITDRGPDGAETQYF
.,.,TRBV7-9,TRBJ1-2,TGTGCCAGCAGCTTAATAGGGGGAGACTATGGCTACACCTTC,CASSLIGGDYGYTF
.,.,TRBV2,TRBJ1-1,TGTGCCAGCAGTGAAGCGCTCGTAGGGGTGAACACTGAAGCTTTCTTT,CASSEALVGVNTEAFF
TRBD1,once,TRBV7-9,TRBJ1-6,TGTGCCAGCAGCTCCACCGAACAGGGGTATTCACCCCTCCACTTT,CASSSTEQGYSPLHF
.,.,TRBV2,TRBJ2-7,TGTGCCAGCAGTGACGGAAGGCATACCTACGAGCAGTACTTC,CASSDGRHTYEQYF
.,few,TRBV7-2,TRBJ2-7,TGTGCCAGCAGCCCAGTTGGAGGCAATTTCTACGAGCAGTACTTC,CASSPVGGNFYEQYF
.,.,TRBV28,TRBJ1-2,TGTGCCAGCAGTTTGGAGGCAGGCTACACCTTC,CASSLEAGYTF
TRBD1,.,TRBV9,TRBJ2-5,TGTGCCAGCAGCCCTGGACAGGGTCTTTTCCAAGAGACCCAGTACTTC,CASSPGQGLFQETQYF
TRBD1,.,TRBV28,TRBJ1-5,TGTGCCAGCAGTCCCGACTCGACAGGGGAAAATCAGCCCCAGCATTTT,CASSPDSTGENQPQHF
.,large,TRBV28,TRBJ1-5,TGTGCCAGCAGTTTGCAATGGGGGGATCAGCCCCAGCATTTT,CASSLQWGDQPQHF
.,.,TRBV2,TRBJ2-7,TGTGCCAGCAGTGTTGCCTACGAGCAGTACTTC,CASSVAYEQYF
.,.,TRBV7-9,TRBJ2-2,TGTGCCAGCAGCTCGCAGGGGGGCGGCACCGGGGAGCTGTTTTTT,CASSSQGGGTGELFF
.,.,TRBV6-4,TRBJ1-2,TGTGCCAGCAGTAGAGGGCCTAATTGGGGCTACACCTTC,CASSRGPNWGYTF
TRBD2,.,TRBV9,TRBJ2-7,TGTGCCAGCAGCCCCCAAAGGACTAGCGGGAGGTACGAGCAGTACTTC,CASSPQRTSGRYEQYF
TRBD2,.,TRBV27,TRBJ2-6,TGTGCCAGCAGTCCTACTAGCGGGAGTTCCCCTGGGGCCAACGTCCTGACTTTC,CASSPTSGSSPGANVLTF
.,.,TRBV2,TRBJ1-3,TGTGCCAGCAGTACGACAGTTGAGGCCGCTCTCTCTGGAAACACCATATATTTT,CASSTTVEAALSGNTIYF
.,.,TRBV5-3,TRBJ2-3,TGTGCCAGAAGCTTGGTTCCGGCGGGATGCCCTTCTAGCACAGATACGCAGTATTTT,CARSLVPAGCPSSTDTQYF
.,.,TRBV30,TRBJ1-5,TGTGCCTGGAGTGTTCTCCATAGCAATCAGCCCCAGCATTTT,CAWSVLHSNQPQHF
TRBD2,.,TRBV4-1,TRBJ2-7,TGCGCCAGCAGCCAAGATCTCTGGACTAGGGCCTCCTACGAGCAGTACTTC,CASSQDLWTRASYEQYF